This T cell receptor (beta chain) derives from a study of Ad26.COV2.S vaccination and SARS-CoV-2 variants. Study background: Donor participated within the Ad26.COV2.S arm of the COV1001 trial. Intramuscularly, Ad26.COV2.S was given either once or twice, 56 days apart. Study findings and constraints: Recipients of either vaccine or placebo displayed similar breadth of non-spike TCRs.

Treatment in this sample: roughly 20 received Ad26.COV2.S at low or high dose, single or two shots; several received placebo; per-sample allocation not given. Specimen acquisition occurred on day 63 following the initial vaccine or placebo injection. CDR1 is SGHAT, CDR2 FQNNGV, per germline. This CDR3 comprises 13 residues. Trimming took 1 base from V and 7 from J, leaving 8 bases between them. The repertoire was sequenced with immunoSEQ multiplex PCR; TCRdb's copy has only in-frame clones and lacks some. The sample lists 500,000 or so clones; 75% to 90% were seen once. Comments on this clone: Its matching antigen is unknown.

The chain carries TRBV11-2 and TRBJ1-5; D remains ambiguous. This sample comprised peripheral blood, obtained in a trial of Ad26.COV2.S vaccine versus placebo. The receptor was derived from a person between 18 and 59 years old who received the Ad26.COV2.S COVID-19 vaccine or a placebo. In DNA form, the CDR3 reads TGTGCCAGCAGCTTAGGGGTGCGACAGCCCCAGCATTTT. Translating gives CASSLGVRQPQHF.